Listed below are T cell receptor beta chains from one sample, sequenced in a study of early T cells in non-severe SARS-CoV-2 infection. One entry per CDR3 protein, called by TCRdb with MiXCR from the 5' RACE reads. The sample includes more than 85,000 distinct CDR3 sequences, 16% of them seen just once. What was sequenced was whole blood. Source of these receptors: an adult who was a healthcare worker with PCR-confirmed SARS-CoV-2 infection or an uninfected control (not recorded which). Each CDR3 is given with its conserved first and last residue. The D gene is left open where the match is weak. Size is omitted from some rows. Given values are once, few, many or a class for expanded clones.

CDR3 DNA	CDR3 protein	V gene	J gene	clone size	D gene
TGTGCCAGCAGTCAAAGACTAGCGGGACAGTCAGATACGCAGTATTTT	CASSQRLAGQSDTQYF	TRBV7-9	TRBJ2-3	many	TRBD2
TGTGCCACTGCCCCCCTAGCGGGATTCTCCTACGAGCAGTACTTC	CATAPLAGFSYEQYF	TRBV19	TRBJ2-7	few	TRBD2
TGCAGTGCTAGAAACAGTCGTAGCAATCAGCCCCAGCATTTT	CSARNSRSNQPQHF	TRBV20-1	TRBJ1-5	few	NA
TGTGCCACCAGAAATTTACTGAGCGGGAGTTCTGAGACCCAGTACTTC	CATRNLLSGSSETQYF	TRBV15	TRBJ2-5	NA	TRBD2
TGTGCCAGCAGCTCCCGGGGAGTTTACGAGCAGTACTTC	CASSSRGVYEQYF	TRBV7-2	TRBJ2-7	NA	NA
TGTGCCAGCAGCCCCACGGGCCGGCAAGAGACCCAGTACTTC	CASSPTGRQETQYF	TRBV3-1	TRBJ2-5	NA	NA
TGTGCCAGCAGCGTAGGGGGTATCGGGAGTGAGCAGTTCTTC	CASSVGGIGSEQFF	TRBV9	TRBJ2-1	NA	NA
TGCAGCGTCGCCCTCACAGATACGCAGTATTTT	CSVALTDTQYF	TRBV29-1	TRBJ2-3	many	NA
TGCAGCGTTGAAGCCGGGGGAGGTGAGCAGTTCTTC	CSVEAGGGEQFF	TRBV29-1	TRBJ2-1	NA	NA
TGCAGTGCTAGTGCCCCGGGACAGGCAACTAATGAAAAACTGTTTTTT	CSASAPGQATNEKLFF	TRBV20-1	TRBJ1-4	few	TRBD1
TGTGCCAGCACTTTAAGGGACAGGGTGACTGAAGCTTTCTTT	CASTLRDRVTEAFF	TRBV28	TRBJ1-1	few	TRBD1
TGTGCCAGCAGTTTGGCTGGTGGGAGTGAATTGGGGAGAGAGCAGTTCTTC	CASSLAGGSELGREQFF	TRBV28	TRBJ2-1	NA	NA
TGTGCCAGCAGTTTACTAGCGGGGGGCACAGATACGCAGTATTTT	CASSLLAGGTDTQYF	TRBV7-6	TRBJ2-3	many	TRBD2
TGTGCCAGCAGCTTTGCGGGCCCGTGGGGGTCGAATGAGCAGTTCTTC	CASSFAGPWGSNEQFF	TRBV5-4	TRBJ2-1	few	NA
TGTGCCAGCAGTAAAACCCCCGGGACTTACGGGAGCAATCAGCCCCAGCATTTT	CASSKTPGTYGSNQPQHF	TRBV2	TRBJ1-5	few	NA
TGTGCCTGGAGCCCCAGGGTGGGCCTGCCCGCCTATGGCTACACCTTC	CAWSPRVGLPAYGYTF	TRBV30	TRBJ1-2	NA	NA
TGTGCCAGCAGCAGAATAAGCACAGATACGCAGTATTTT	CASSRISTDTQYF	TRBV7-9	TRBJ2-3	NA	NA
TGTGCCAGCAGTTCTATCGGGCGAGAGACCCAGTACTTC	CASSSIGRETQYF	TRBV28	TRBJ2-5	few	NA
TGTGCCTGGAGTGTAAGGTACCGGAAAGGCGGGGAAGCTTTCTTT	CAWSVRYRKGGEAFF	TRBV30	TRBJ1-1	NA	NA
TGTGCCAGCAGCATGGGACAGGGGAGGCTAAACTATGGCTACACCTTC	CASSMGQGRLNYGYTF	TRBV7-9	TRBJ1-2	NA	TRBD1
TGTGCCAGCAGCTTCTGGAACTACGAAGATGAGCAGTTCTTC	CASSFWNYEDEQFF	TRBV5-4	TRBJ2-1	NA	NA
TGTGCCAGCAGTATTCTAGCGGGAGGGGTTAATGAGCAGTTCTTC	CASSILAGGVNEQFF	TRBV7-8	TRBJ2-1	NA	TRBD2
TGTGCCAGCAGCCTACAGGGTCGAGGGCAGCCCCAGCATTTT	CASSLQGRGQPQHF	TRBV3-1	TRBJ1-5	few	NA
TGTGCCGGCTTGGCGGAGCGGGGGGAAACGAACACCGGGGAGCTGTTTTTT	CAGLAERGETNTGELFF	TRBV6-2/TRBV6-3	TRBJ2-2	few	TRBD2
TGTGCCAGCAGATCTCTCCGGGGACAGGGCAAAGAAGGGAACACTGAAGCTTTCTTT	CASRSLRGQGKEGNTEAFF	TRBV6-2/TRBV6-3	TRBJ1-1	few	TRBD1
TGTGCCAGCAGCCAAGAAGCGAGTTCTAACCCCACAGATACGCAGTATTTT	CASSQEASSNPTDTQYF	TRBV4-2	TRBJ2-3	NA	NA
TGTGCCAGTAGTGCAGGGACAGCGAACACAGATACGCAGTATTTT	CASSAGTANTDTQYF	TRBV19	TRBJ2-3	NA	TRBD1
TGCGCCAGCAGCCCCCGTCGTTTGAGTGGCGTAAGCAATCAGCCCCAGCATTTT	CASSPRRLSGVSNQPQHF	TRBV4-1	TRBJ1-5	NA	NA
TGTGCCAGCAGCTCGATCCGTTCCCACACCGGGGAGCTGTTTTTT	CASSSIRSHTGELFF	TRBV11-2	TRBJ2-2	many	NA
TGTGCCAGCAGTCAAGGCGCGGACTATGGCTACACCTTC	CASSQGADYGYTF	TRBV28	TRBJ1-2	NA	NA
TGCAGTGCTAGACTGGTTGATAGCGGGGCTGAGCAGTTCTTC	CSARLVDSGAEQFF	TRBV20-1	TRBJ2-1	NA	TRBD2
TGCGCCAGCAGCCTACAACTAGGAAGCTCCTACGAGCAGTACTTC	CASSLQLGSSYEQYF	TRBV4-3	TRBJ2-7	NA	NA
TGCGCCAGCAGCCAAGGATATAGGGCGAGCAATCAGCCCCAGCATTTT	CASSQGYRASNQPQHF	TRBV4-3	TRBJ1-5	NA	NA
TGTGCCAGCACAGCCCTAGCTGGGGCCAACGTCCTGACTTTC	CASTALAGANVLTF	TRBV12-3/TRBV12-4	TRBJ2-6	NA	NA
TGTGCCAGCAGCCCTCGACTAGCGGGTCTCCTCCAAGAGACCCAGTACTTC	CASSPRLAGLLQETQYF	TRBV7-9	TRBJ2-5	few	TRBD2
TGTGCCAGCAGCCGTATGTCCCCAATATCCTACGAGCAGTACTTC	CASSRMSPISYEQYF	TRBV27	TRBJ2-7	few	NA
TGTGCCAGCAGCTTAGTACCGGGACTAGCAAGCGAGCAGTACTTC	CASSLVPGLASEQYF	TRBV27	TRBJ2-7	NA	TRBD2
TGCAGCGTTGATCCCCGACAGGGGTTTGATACGCAGTATTTT	CSVDPRQGFDTQYF	TRBV29-1	TRBJ2-3	NA	TRBD1
TGTGCCAGCAGTGAAAACCAGGGGAGCTCCTACGAGCAGTACTTC	CASSENQGSSYEQYF	TRBV6-1	TRBJ2-7	many	NA
TGTGCCAGCCCCAGAGGGGAGACCCAGTACTTC	CASPRGETQYF	TRBV9	TRBJ2-5	NA	NA
TGTGCCAGCAGCCCGACCCCGGGAACCTACGAGCAGTACTTC	CASSPTPGTYEQYF	TRBV27	TRBJ2-7	few	NA
TGTGCCAGCAGTGAAGACCCTCTACGGGCTTTCTTT	CASSEDPLRAFF	TRBV2	TRBJ1-1	few	NA
TGTGCCAGCAGCTTGTGGGGGGAGTCGAGCTCCTACAATGAGCAGTTCTTC	CASSLWGESSSYNEQFF	TRBV12-3/TRBV12-4	TRBJ2-1	few	NA
TGTGCTAGTGGCCCCGAGGGGATCAATCAGCCCCAGCATTTT	CASGPEGINQPQHF	TRBV12-5	TRBJ1-5	NA	NA
TGTGCCAGCTGGGACACATCCTACGAGCAGTACTTC	CASWDTSYEQYF	TRBV28	TRBJ2-7	once	NA
TGTGCCAGCAGCTCTACAGGGAAGCCCGGCCCCTACAATGAGCAGTTCTTC	CASSSTGKPGPYNEQFF	TRBV11-2	TRBJ2-1	few	NA
TGTGCCAGCAGTTACGATGGTCCTCATCACTGGATCTACGAGCAGTACTTC	CASSYDGPHHWIYEQYF	TRBV6-2/TRBV6-3	TRBJ2-7	few	NA
TGTGCCAGCAGTACGATGGGACAGAACTCCTACAATGAGCAGTTCTTC	CASSTMGQNSYNEQFF	TRBV6-1	TRBJ2-1	many	TRBD1
TGCAGTGCTAGATGGGGCCCGCGATTTGGGGACCAAGAGACCCAGTACTTC	CSARWGPRFGDQETQYF	TRBV20-1	TRBJ2-5	NA	NA
TGTGCCAGCAGAGTCACCCGGGCCCCTTACGAGCAGTACTTC	CASRVTRAPYEQYF	TRBV6-4	TRBJ2-7	NA	NA